This TCR beta chain was recovered during a study of Ad26.COV2.S vaccination and SARS-CoV-2 variants. Study-level findings and limits: Similar non-spike TCR breadth was observed in recipients of vaccine and of placebo.

As for treatment: over 15 received Ad26.COV2.S at low or high dose, single or two shots; 5 received placebo; per-sample allocation not given. Specimen acquisition occurred on day 63 following the initial vaccine or placebo injection. V lost 4 bases, J lost 0 bases, and 10 bases lay in between. CDR3 size: 16 residues. Germline values: CDR1 MDHEN, CDR2 SYDVKM. Here immunoSEQ multiplex PCR was the method, and the copy in TCRdb shows in-frame clones only, minus some. The top ten clones hold 4.5% to 5.5% of a sample with about 330,000 clones, approximately 87% of them seen once. As to this clone: The antigen remains undetermined.

This sample comprised peripheral blood, obtained in a trial of Ad26.COV2.S vaccine versus placebo. The chain is built from TRBV28 and TRBJ1-6; no definite D call. The receptor was isolated from a person between 18 and 60 years old who received the Ad26.COV2.S COVID-19 vaccine or a placebo. CDR3 DNA: TGTGCCAGCAGTTCGGGCGGAAGCTCCTATAATTCACCCCTCCACTTT. Translating it yields CASSSGGSSYNSPLHF.